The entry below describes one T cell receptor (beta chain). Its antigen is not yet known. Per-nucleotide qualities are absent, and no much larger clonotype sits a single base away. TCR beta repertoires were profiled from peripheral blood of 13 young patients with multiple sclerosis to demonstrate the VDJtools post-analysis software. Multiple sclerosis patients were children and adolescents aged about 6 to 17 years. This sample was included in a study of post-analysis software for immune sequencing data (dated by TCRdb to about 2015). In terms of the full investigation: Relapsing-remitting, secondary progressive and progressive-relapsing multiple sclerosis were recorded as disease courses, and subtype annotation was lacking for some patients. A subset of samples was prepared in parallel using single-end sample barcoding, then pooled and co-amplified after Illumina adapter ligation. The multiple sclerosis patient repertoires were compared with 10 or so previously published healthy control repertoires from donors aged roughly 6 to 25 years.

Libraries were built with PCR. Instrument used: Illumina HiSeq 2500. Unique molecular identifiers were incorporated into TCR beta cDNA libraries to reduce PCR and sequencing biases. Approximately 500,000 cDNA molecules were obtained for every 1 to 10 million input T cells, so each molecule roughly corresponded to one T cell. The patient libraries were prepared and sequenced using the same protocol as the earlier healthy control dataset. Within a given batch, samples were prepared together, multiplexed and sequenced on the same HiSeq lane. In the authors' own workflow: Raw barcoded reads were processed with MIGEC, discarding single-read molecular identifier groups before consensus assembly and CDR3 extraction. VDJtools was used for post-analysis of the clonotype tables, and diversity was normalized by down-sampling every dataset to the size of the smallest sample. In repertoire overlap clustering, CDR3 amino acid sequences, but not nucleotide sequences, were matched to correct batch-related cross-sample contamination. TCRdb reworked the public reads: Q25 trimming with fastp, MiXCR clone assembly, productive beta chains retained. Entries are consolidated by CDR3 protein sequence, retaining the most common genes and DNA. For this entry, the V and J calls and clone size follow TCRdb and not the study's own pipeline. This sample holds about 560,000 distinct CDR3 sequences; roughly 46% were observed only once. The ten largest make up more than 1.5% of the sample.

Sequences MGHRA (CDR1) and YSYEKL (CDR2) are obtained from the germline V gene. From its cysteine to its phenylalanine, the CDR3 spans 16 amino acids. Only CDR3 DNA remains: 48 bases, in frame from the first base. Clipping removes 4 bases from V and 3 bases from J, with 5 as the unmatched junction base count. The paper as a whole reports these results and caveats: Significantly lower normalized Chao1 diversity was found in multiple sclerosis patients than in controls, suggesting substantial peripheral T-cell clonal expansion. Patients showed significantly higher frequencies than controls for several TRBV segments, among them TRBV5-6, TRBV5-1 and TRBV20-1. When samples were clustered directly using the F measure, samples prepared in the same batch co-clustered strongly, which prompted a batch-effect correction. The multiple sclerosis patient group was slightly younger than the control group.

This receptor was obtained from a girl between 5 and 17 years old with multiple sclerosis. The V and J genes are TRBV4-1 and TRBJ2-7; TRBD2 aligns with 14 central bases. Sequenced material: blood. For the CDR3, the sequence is CASSLGTSGRGYEQYF. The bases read TGCGCCAGCAGCCTTGGGACTAGCGGGAGAGGCTACGAGCAGTACTTC.